A single sample gave rise to the 20 T cell receptor beta chains below, sequenced in a study of T cells expressing NK-cell markers. Following a re-call of the 5' RACE reads, TCRdb has one entry per CDR3 protein and lacks DNA. The sample table includes 440,000 or so distinct CDR3 sequences. Sequenced: blood T cells: a sorted CD56 or NKG2C T cell subset, CD4+ or CD8+ T cells, or bulk PBMC T cells (not recorded which). The source of these receptors is a woman aged 18 to 75 in good health.

V and J are TRBV20-1 and TRBJ2-5. The CDR3 loop spans 11 amino acids. CDR1 DFQATT and CDR2 SNEGSKA come from the germline V gene (reference sequence). The CDR3 sequence is CSALFKETQYF.

The chain uses TRBV6-1 and TRBJ2-1; no DNA is available, so the TRBD1 call from TCRdb remains unchecked. This CDR3 has 19 amino acids. Looked up from germline, CDR1 is MNHNS and CDR2 is SASEGT. The CDR3 region is CASRTLGQGSRGAHNEQFF.

The genes are TRBV7-9 and TRBJ2-7; the TRBD1 assignment by TCRdb is unverifiable without DNA. The CDR3 sequence is 13 residues long. The germline V gene has CDR1 SEHNR and CDR2 FQNEAQ (reference sequence). CDR3 in amino acids: CATRDMLGYEQYF.

The V and J genes are TRBV5-6 and TRBJ1-5. The length of the CDR3 is 14 residues. The germline V gene encodes CDR1 SGHDT and CDR2 YYEEEE. CDR3 protein: CASSFAGRNQPQHF. Looking up the rest from reference TRBV5-6 and TRBJ1-5 gives the full variable domain: DAGVTQSPTHLIKTRGQQVTLRCSPKSGHDTVSWYQQALGQGPQFIFQYYEEEERQRGNFPDRFSGHQFPNYSSELNVNALLLGDSALYLCASSFAGRNQPQHFGDGTRLSIL.

This chain joins TRBV16 and TRBJ1-3; TCRdb selects TRBD1, and the lack of DNA leaves this call unchecked. Germline CDR1 and CDR2: KGHSY and FQNENV. The CDR3 extends over 16 amino acids. Here the CDR3 reads CASSPRGGSSGNTIYF.

This chain joins TRBV7-3 and TRBJ2-3; TCRdb reports TRBD2, a call that lacks DNA to check it against. This CDR3 contains 16 residues. Germline values: CDR1 SGHTA, CDR2 FQGTGA. This chain's CDR3 is CASSQDPPGFTDTQYF. The entire variable domain, with the rest obtained from reference TRBV7-3 and TRBJ2-3, is as follows: GAGVSQTPSNKVTEKGKYVELRCDPISGHTALYWYRQSLGQGPEFLIYFQGTGAADDSGLPNDRFFAVRPEGSVSTLKIQRTERGDSAVYLCASSQDPPGFTDTQYFGPGTRLTVL.

This sequence joins TRBV4-2 and TRBJ1-5. Germline V gives CDR1 LGHNA, CDR2 YNFKEQ. This CDR3 is 20 amino acids long. The CDR3 protein is CASSHQREERRGWGNQPQHF.

The V gene is TRBV12-3 or TRBV12-4, the J gene TRBJ2-1. The CDR3 covers 13 residues. CDR3 sequence reads: CASSLLGYNEQFF.

The gene calls are TRBV6-5 and TRBJ2-7; there is no DNA to check the TCRdb D call of TRBD2. The CDR3 is 13 residues long. Germline loops: CDR1 MNHEY, CDR2 SVGAGI. CDR3 region: CASSYRASDEQYF.

The chain uses TRBV7-3 and TRBJ2-3; checking the TCRdb D call of TRBD2 is not possible without DNA. The CDR3 is made up of 16 amino acids. Germline CDR1 SGHTA, CDR2 FQGTGA. CDR3: CASSFIAGGLTDTQYF.

The chain has TRBV20-1 and TRBJ1-6; TCRdb selects TRBD1, and the lack of DNA leaves this call unchecked. CDR1 is DFQATT, CDR2 SNEGSKA, per germline (reference sequence). This CDR3 region has 14 residues. The CDR3 reads CSANRDRGNSPLHF.

This chain uses TRBV14 with TRBJ2-1. Germline CDR1 reads SGHDN; CDR2 reads FVKESK. CDR3 length: 14 residues. The CDR3 here is CASSQDFGYNEQFF.

The CDR3 is CASSLIAGGTYNEQFF. This rearrangement joins TRBV19 to TRBJ2-1; without DNA, the TCRdb call of TRBD2 cannot be checked. Germline V gene data show CDR1 as LNHDA and CDR2 as SQIVND (reference sequence). The CDR3 totals 16 residues.

V is TRBV5-1 and J is TRBJ2-5; there is no DNA to check the TCRdb D call of TRBD2. CDR3 length: 18 amino acids. Germline V gives CDR1 SGHRS, CDR2 YFSETQ. CDR3 in amino acids: CASSPMASGRPGGETQYF.

CDR3 region: CASSYSADPPSEQYF. The rearrangement joins TRBV6-5 to TRBJ2-7. In germline, CDR1 is MNHEY, CDR2 SVGAGI. CDR3 size: 15 residues.

The CDR3 loop reads CASSHGPQGGETQYF. This rearrangement joins TRBV5-6 to TRBJ2-5; TCRdb selects TRBD2, and the lack of DNA leaves this call unchecked. This CDR3 region has 15 residues. Germline CDR1 SGHDT, CDR2 YYEEEE. The full variable domain, with the rest looked up from reference TRBV5-6 and TRBJ2-5, is DAGVTQSPTHLIKTRGQQVTLRCSPKSGHDTVSWYQQALGQGPQFIFQYYEEEERQRGNFPDRFSGHQFPNYSSELNVNALLLGDSALYLCASSHGPQGGETQYFGPGTRLLVL.

J is TRBJ2-1 and V is TRBV29-1; TCRdb gives TRBD1 as the D gene, but with no DNA this cannot be confirmed. The CDR3 extends over 14 amino acids. The germline V gene encodes CDR1 SQVTM and CDR2 ANQGSEA. CDR3: CSVGRGTSYNEQFF.

V gene TRBV24-1 combines with J gene TRBJ2-3; the TRBD1 assignment by TCRdb is unverifiable without DNA. This CDR3 has 15 residues. CDR1 and CDR2 from the germline V gene are KGHDR and SFDVKD. Here the CDR3 reads CATSDPGTSTDTQYF.

V usage is TRBV20-1 and J usage is TRBJ2-6; TCRdb's D call of TRBD1 is untestable without DNA. Germline CDR1 DFQATT, CDR2 SNEGSKA (reference sequence). The CDR3 loop spans 16 amino acids. The CDR3 sequence is CSARGRGESGANVLTF.

The chain combines TRBV30 with TRBJ1-6; TCRdb calls TRBD1, which cannot be checked without DNA. This CDR3 region has 11 residues. CDR1 and CDR2 (germline): GTSNPN, SVGIG (reference sequence). CDR3 loop: CASRGNSPLHF.